This T cell receptor (beta chain) was sequenced during a study of cytomegalovirus exposure and HLA in healthy donors (dated by TCRdb to about 2017). With regard to the full study: According to an earlier analysis of 587 of the donors, about 179 million T cells yielded 117 million unique TCR beta sequences and approximately 300 Gb of sequence data. Approximately 300 gigabases of sequencing data and tens of millions of unique TCR sequences were included in an early release covering over 600 HLA-typed donors. Of the 350 to 450 genotyped donors, approximately 80% were placed in the genetic ancestry cluster associated with self-reported Caucasian donors. The study was designed to test whether signatures of past pathogen exposure could be identified by cataloging public T cell receptors. The study used immunosequencing to profile the T cell repertoires of 666 subjects and linked those repertoires to cytomegalovirus serostatus. A separate validation cohort of about 110 different subjects was used in addition to the roughly 720-subject first cohort. High-throughput TCR immunosequencing, statistical association of individual TCRs with disease status, and machine learning were combined to predict cytomegalovirus infection status. In a later analysis, previously published TCR beta repertoires from 550 to 700 donors were re-analyzed and high-resolution HLA genotyping was added so that TCR occurrence patterns could be studied. The later analysis used no new phenotypic data to find candidate immune exposures, relying instead on TCR beta sequences and their occurrence across donors. An earlier analysis of approximately 500 of the donors applied high-throughput TCR beta sequencing to assess whether each TCR beta V gene segment acted as functional or pseudogenic. Donor age, sex, ethnicity and CMV serostatus were collected together with the repertoire data. Genome-wide SNP genotypes for about 65% of the 666 donors were used in a later genetic analysis, which treated that subset as a discovery cohort. All discovery cohort repertoires had been generated on a single sequencing platform. HLA typing covered class I and class II loci at four-digit resolution. The number of donors typed differed by locus, with roughly 629-640 for A, B, C, DRB1 and DQB1, more than 500 for DQA1, 606 for DPA1, and roughly 450 for DPB1. Roughly 5 DR-DQ haplotypes were handled as single units for association and clustering because linkage in the cohort was strong. Among under 450 genotyped donors of the cohort, an average of roughly 240,000 unique TCR beta nucleotide sequences were sequenced per donor, around 20% of them non-productive. General conclusions and limits of the study: In a later analysis, the rate of TCR association differed among HLA loci, with DRB1 alleles having the most associated TCRs and HLA-C alleles having the fewest. The authors suggested that the approach could potentially be extended to other disease states and immunological phenotypes. In the study, 150 to 200 TCR beta chains were listed as associated with cytomegalovirus. Roughly 15 rarely observed V segments, including chromosome 9 orphons, were excluded from the earlier analysis of approximately 600 of the donors because counts were too low. According to a later analysis, most CMV-associated TCR beta chains appeared to be HLA-restricted, and the HLA associations seemed to be driven largely by CMV exposure. A later analysis found that HLA-associated TCR beta chains were more clonally expanded and had lower generation probabilities than equally common non-associated chains. The classifier was reported to diagnose cytomegalovirus status with high specificity and sensitivity in both the original and validation cohorts. The 87-base-pair reads could not distinguish some IMGT-functional V segments, including TRBV6-2 and TRBV6-3, so those segments were excluded. Most TCR sequences were observed very rarely across donors, whereas some public TCRs were present in many individuals. At a false discovery rate of 0.05, a later analysis linked roughly 17,000 TCR beta sequences to specific HLA alleles. Because HLA typing was missing for some donors at each locus, association tests included only the typed subset. A group of highly shared sequence variants was considered likely to be a technical artifact of the sequencing pipeline. An earlier analysis of 450 to 750 of the donors showed that most TCR beta V segments appeared in productive rearrangements either about 87% or about 30% of the time, which broadly matched IMGT annotations. A later genetic analysis associated a missense DCLRE1C variant with V-gene and J-gene trimming of TCR beta chains, and an independent cohort replicated the association. Roughly uniform sequencing depth across donors was assumed in presence/absence analyses, although this assumption may not hold. A further reported finding was that TCR beta sequences accurately predicted the HLA-A and HLA-B alleles for most subjects in the first cohort. Linkage disequilibrium might explain the correlated functional status among segregating V segments, but an unknown experimental factor could not be excluded. CMV serostatus was the only immune exposure information available for the cohort. In this cohort, only TCR beta chains were sequenced, and detectable features were limited by the absence of alpha or paired-chain data. In a later genetic analysis, fewer N-insertions in productive TCRs were reported among donors in an Asian-associated ancestry cluster than the approximately 670-donor mean. Assigning TCR associations to individual alleles was difficult when HLA alleles, especially DR and DQ, strongly co-occurred. Three of the identified cytomegalovirus-associated TCR beta chains were confirmed in vitro to be specific for cytomegalovirus antigens. According to a later analysis, parvovirus B19, influenza, CMV and Epstein-Barr virus appeared linked to several top co-occurrence clusters.

The cohort consisted of more than 650 healthy bone marrow donors. Cohort members were all nominally healthy when sampled, although unrecorded immune exposures were likely present. The donor tested CMV seropositive, placing the donor among the 289 seropositive members of the cohort. A peripheral blood sample was provided by each donor, and peripheral blood mononuclear cells were used for TCR beta sequencing. The Qiagen DNeasy Blood Extraction Kit was used to extract genomic DNA from the blood cell samples. The CDR3 runs 14 amino acids, cysteine and phenylalanine included. The CDR3 DNA has 42 bases and is translated from base 1. Relative to germline, V is 5 bases shorter and J is 6 bases shorter, with 15 bases between their ends. The germline V gene (reference sequence) yields LNHNV for CDR1 and YYDKDF for CDR2. Library method: the immunoSEQ multiplex PCR assay. The multiplex PCR relied on a mix of 60 forward primers for TCR Vbeta segments and 13 reverse primers for TCR Jbeta segments. Amplification of the CDR3 region of rearranged TCR beta genes was performed with a multiplex PCR assay on genomic DNA. The Illumina HiSeq System was used to sequence the amplified TCR beta libraries as 87-base-pair reads. Processing in the source paper ran as follows. Across the 670 or so repertoires, a later analysis counted roughly 84 million unique TCR beta chains, roughly 11 million of which were shared by at least two donors. Raw reads were error-corrected and collapsed into unique sequences by a nearest-neighbor algorithm in which closely related sequences were merged to remove PCR and sequencing errors. CDR3 sequences were aligned to IMGT reference sequences to assign V, D and J gene segments. For a sequence to be retained, at least a six-nucleotide match to both a V gene segment and a J gene segment was required. Rearrangements were classified as productive when the CDR3 lacked stop codons and remained in frame with V and J, and all other rearrangements were classified as non-productive. Following IMGT convention, CDR3 was defined as the stretch from the second conserved V-encoded cysteine up to the conserved J-encoded phenylalanine. The earlier analysis of about 500 of the donors excluded sequences that lacked an unambiguous match to a single V gene segment. An earlier analysis of fewer than 650 of the donors classified V segments as functional when productive rearrangements were above 56.7% and as segregating when the standard deviation between donors was above 5%. A statistical classification framework was built for diagnosing cytomegalovirus status from the catalog of TCR beta chain sequences. In a later analysis, TCR nucleotide sequences were compared against IMGT/GENE-DB human TR gene sequences so that V and J genes could be assigned. The TCRdist pipeline was used in a later analysis to assign CDR3 sequences and most-parsimonious VDJ recombination scenarios. In a later analysis, every TCR beta chain was defined by the combination of its CDR3 amino acid sequence and its V-gene family, and reads without a unique V-gene family were dropped. In a later analysis, 450 to 600 highly shared, low-generation-probability nucleotide sequences were removed to address suspected cross-contamination and a sequencing artifact. For each public chain, a later analysis derived a clonal expansion index from normalized ranks of inferred template counts within each repertoire. Generation probabilities in a later analysis came from a VDJ recombination model fitted to out-of-frame rearrangements, and those results were checked against IGoR. Hypergeometric tests were used in a later analysis to score TCR-TCR, TCR-HLA and TCR-CMV co-occurrence, with a repertoire-size bias correction applied to the TCR pairs. To estimate false discovery rates, a later analysis permuted the HLA or CMV assignments 20 times. In a later analysis, co-occurring TCRs were grouped with DBSCAN, and TCRdist sequence similarity was added when clustering was performed within HLA-allele-positive subsets. Co-occurrence clustering excluded repertoires with fewer than 30,000 or more than 120,000 public chains, plus five with anomalous nucleotide sharing. Imported from immuneACCESS, the table was reduced by TCRdb to in-frame sequences with V and J called. These copies leave out some clones; in studies compared against another copy, an unresolved V gene accounts for under half, and the cause of the remainder is not known. Clone size and the V and J calls come from that table; the DNA yielded D and trimming. Counted in this sample were around 150,000 clones; around 75% of them appeared once. The leading ten clones occupy roughly 8% of the sample.

To note about this clone: What antigen it recognizes has not been identified. There are no base qualities to consult, and no much larger clone falls within one base.

The chain was built from TRBV15 and TRBJ2-3, and TRBD1 may be the D gene, going by 6 matching bases. The receptor's source is a woman in her 40s in good health and CMV-seropositive. The sequencing sample was made of PBMCs. The CDR3 region has the sequence CATSRGGGADTQYF. The DNA reads TGTGCCACCAGCCGGGGTGGGGGCGCGGATACGCAGTATTTT.